This is a list of T cell receptor beta chains from one sample in a study of human CD4 T cells and Enterobacteriaceae. Using immunoSEQ multiplex PCR, the repertoire was profiled, and TCRdb retains in-frame clones only, with some absent. The sample holds some 410 clones, approximately 40% seen once. Sequenced input: bacteria-reactive CD4+ T cells grown in culture. The receptors stem from a human donor in good health. The CDR3 runs from the conserved cysteine through the conserved F or W. The D gene is left open where the match is weak. Clone sizes are given selectively: once, few, many, or a class where the clone is expanded.

-,TRBJ2-7,TRBV11-3,few,CASSRGGAYEQYF,TGTGCCAGCAGCCGGGGAGGAGCCTACGAGCAGTACTTC
-,TRBJ1-5,TRBV2,-,CASSDNSNQPQHF,TGTGCCAGCAGCGATAATAGCAATCAGCCCCAGCATTTT
-,TRBJ1-2,TRBV30,large,CAWSFPSFNYGYTF,TGTGCCTGGAGTTTCCCCAGCTTTAACTATGGCTACACCTTC
-,TRBJ1-1,TRBV6-6,-,CASSYPHTSMNTEAFF,TGTGCCAGCAGTTACCCCCACACCTCAATGAACACTGAAGCTTTCTTT
-,TRBJ2-1,TRBV27,medium-sized,CASSIRYSLSGLSYNEQFF,TGTGCCAGCAGTATTCGTTATTCCCTTAGCGGACTCTCCTACAATGAGCAGTTCTTC
-,TRBJ1-1,TRBV11-1,-,CASSLYENTEAFF,TGTGCCAGCAGCTTATATGAGAACACTGAAGCTTTCTTT
-,TRBJ2-2,TRBV28,hyperexpanded,CASGSANTGELFF,TGTGCCAGCGGCAGCGCGAACACCGGGGAGCTGTTTTTT
TRBD1,TRBJ2-5,TRBV27,medium-sized,CASSPGQGTQETQYF,TGTGCCAGCAGCCCTGGACAGGGGACCCAAGAGACCCAGTACTTC
TRBD1,TRBJ2-2,TRBV7-3,medium-sized,CASSPIRGTGWNTGELFF,TGTGCCAGCAGCCCAATCCGCGGGACAGGGTGGAACACCGGGGAGCTGTTTTTT
-,TRBJ2-3,TRBV11-2,hyperexpanded,CASSHTRGSTSTDTQYF,TGTGCCAGCAGCCATACCAGGGGCAGCACTAGCACAGATACGCAGTATTTT
-,TRBJ1-1,TRBV5-1,-,CASSLARSNTEAFF,TGCGCCAGCAGCTTGGCCAGATCGAACACTGAAGCTTTCTTT
-,TRBJ2-3,TRBV6-1,few,CASSVFSGFHTDTQYF,TGTGCCAGCAGTGTTTTCAGCGGGTTCCACACAGATACGCAGTATTTT
-,TRBJ1-1,TRBV28,-,CASSFSPGGGNTEAFF,TGTGCCAGCAGTTTCTCCCCGGGCGGTGGGAACACTGAAGCTTTCTTT
TRBD2,TRBJ2-4,TRBV29-1,few,CSVGQTSGGIQYF,TGCAGCGTTGGTCAGACTAGCGGAGGAATTCAGTACTTC
-,TRBJ1-6,TRBV9,-,CASSVDPGNSPLHF,TGTGCCAGCAGCGTAGATCCAGGAAATTCACCCCTCCACTTT
-,TRBJ1-1,TRBV21-1,once,CASSKLGLHRDTEAFF,TGTGCCAGCAGCAAATTGGGCCTACACAGGGACACTGAAGCTTTCTTT
-,TRBJ1-1,TRBV2,-,CASSRVLKNTEAFF,TGTGCCAGCAGTCGGGTTTTGAAGAACACTGAAGCTTTCTTT
-,TRBJ1-2,TRBV30,-,CAWSRVRDYGYTF,TGTGCCTGGAGCAGAGTGAGGGACTATGGCTACACCTTC
-,TRBJ1-1,TRBV9,-,CASSPPGGNNTEAFF,TGTGCCAGCAGCCCTCCGGGGGGGAATAACACTGAAGCTTTCTTT
TRBD1,TRBJ2-3,TRBV5-1,few,CASSWGDRADTDTQYF,TGCGCCAGCAGCTGGGGGGACAGGGCGGACACAGATACGCAGTATTTT
-,TRBJ2-3,TRBV7-4,-,CASCPTTITDTQYF,TGTGCCAGCTGCCCGACTACAATCACAGATACGCAGTATTTT
-,TRBJ2-1,TRBV7-3,few,CASSVLNFADEQFF,TGTGCCAGCAGCGTTCTAAACTTCGCGGATGAGCAGTTCTTC
-,TRBJ2-4,TRBV5-6,-,CASSLVDGTSQNIQYF,TGTGCCAGCAGCCTAGTCGACGGTACCAGCCAAAACATTCAGTACTTC
-,TRBJ2-1,TRBV13,-,CASSFDTYNEQFF,TGTGCCAGCAGCTTTGACACTTACAATGAGCAGTTCTTC
-,TRBJ2-7,TRBV28,-,CASSVLGFYEQYF,TGTGCCAGCAGTGTCCTAGGGTTCTACGAGCAGTACTTC
-,TRBJ2-1,TRBV6-6,medium-sized,CASTKGNEQFF,TGTGCCAGCACTAAGGGCAATGAGCAGTTCTTC
-,TRBJ2-1,TRBV29-1,-,CSVAQSSYNEQFF,TGCAGCGTTGCGCAGAGCTCCTACAATGAGCAGTTCTTC
TRBD2,TRBJ2-2,TRBV10-1,-,CASSEGLAGTGELFF,TGTGCCAGCAGTGAAGGTCTAGCGGGGACCGGGGAGCTGTTTTTT
TRBD1,TRBJ2-1,TRBV18,-,CASSPGQAYNEQFF,TGTGCCAGCTCACCGGGACAGGCCTACAATGAGCAGTTCTTC
TRBD2,TRBJ2-7,TRBV5-7,-,CASSQNVGGLDSYEQYF,TGTGCCAGCAGCCAGAATGTGGGAGGGCTGGACTCCTACGAGCAGTACTTC
-,TRBJ2-7,TRBV6-6,once,CASSWDSYYEQYF,TGTGCCAGCAGTTGGGACTCGTACTACGAGCAGTACTTC
TRBD1,TRBJ1-2,TRBV7-9,-,CASSLASGTGGNGYTF,TGTGCCAGCAGCTTAGCCTCCGGGACAGGGGGAAATGGCTACACCTTC
TRBD2,TRBJ2-7,TRBV11-3,-,CASSQNVGGLDSYEQYF,TGTGCCAGCAGCCAGAATGTGGGAGGGCTGGACTCCTACGAGCAGTACTTC
TRBD1,TRBJ2-5,TRBV30,large,CAWISWTGGKETQYF,TGTGCCTGGATTTCTTGGACAGGGGGCAAAGAGACCCAGTACTTC
-,TRBJ1-5,TRBV19,-,CASSHRVLVPQHF,TGTGCCAGTAGTCACAGGGTCTTGGTGCCCCAGCATTTT
TRBD1,TRBJ1-6,TRBV6-5,few,CASSYSVTGENSPLHF,TGTGCCAGCAGTTACTCGGTGACAGGGGAAAATTCACCCCTCCACTTT
-,TRBJ2-7,TRBV10-2,large,CASRNTGQWYF,TGCGCCAGCAGGAACACAGGGCAGTGGTACTTC
-,TRBJ2-5,TRBV7-2,-,CASSGLSETQYF,TGTGCCAGCAGCGGCCTCAGTGAGACCCAGTACTTC
-,TRBJ2-6,TRBV5-1,-,CASSPPGTPSSGANVLTF,TGCGCCAGCAGCCCCCCCGGGACCCCGAGCTCTGGGGCCAACGTCCTGACTTTC
TRBD1,TRBJ2-1,TRBV11-2,-,CASSEGTGNNEQFF,TGTGCCAGCAGCGAAGGGACAGGGAACAATGAGCAGTTCTTC
TRBD2,TRBJ2-1,TRBV5-1,-,CASSSGTSGAHNEQFF,TGCGCCAGCAGCTCCGGGACTAGCGGAGCCCACAATGAGCAGTTCTTC
TRBD1,TRBJ1-2,TRBV29-1,-,CSVDSGRGQAYGYTF,TGCAGCGTTGACTCTGGCAGGGGACAGGCCTATGGCTACACCTTC
-,TRBJ2-7,TRBV6-1,few,CASSEANEQYF,TGTGCCAGCAGTGAAGCTAACGAGCAGTACTTC
-,TRBJ2-1,TRBV29-1,-,CSVGGTVYSRAAATHYNEQFF,TGCAGCGTGGGGGGGACAGTATATTCCAGAGCGGCCGCTACTCACTACAATGAGCAGTTCTTC
-,TRBJ1-2,TRBV29-1,hyperexpanded,CSVVYGANYGYTF,TGCAGCGTTGTTTACGGAGCTAACTATGGCTACACCTTC
-,TRBJ2-7,TRBV7-9,few,CASSRGGAYEQYF,TGTGCCAGCAGCCGGGGAGGAGCCTACGAGCAGTACTTC
-,TRBJ1-4,TRBV28,large,CASSTTSLASGLFF,TGTGCCAGCAGCACCACGTCGCTGGCTTCAGGACTGTTTTTT
-,TRBJ2-5,TRBV7-9,-,CATEGPNGGTQYF,TGTGCCACCGAGGGCCCTAACGGTGGGACCCAGTACTTC
-,TRBJ2-5,TRBV11-3,large,CASSLGRDFGGQETQYF,TGTGCCAGCAGCCTAGGCCGGGACTTTGGGGGGCAAGAGACCCAGTACTTC
-,TRBJ1-1,TRBV5-5,once,CASRHNGETEAFF,TGTGCCAGCAGGCATAATGGGGAAACTGAAGCTTTCTTT
TRBD2,TRBJ2-2,TRBV7-6,few,CASRLSPHSGTNTGELFF,TGTGCCAGCCGGCTTTCCCCACATAGCGGGACGAACACCGGGGAGCTGTTTTTT
-,TRBJ2-5,TRBV27,hyperexpanded,CASSLGQGYQETQYF,TGTGCCAGCAGTTTAGGTCAGGGATACCAAGAGACCCAGTACTTC
TRBD1,TRBJ2-7,TRBV11-3,-,CASSTRQGANEQYF,TGTGCCAGCAGCACCAGACAGGGGGCAAACGAGCAGTACTTC
-,TRBJ1-5,TRBV21-1,few,CASSNRDQPQHF,TGTGCCAGCAGCAACAGGGATCAGCCCCAGCATTTT
-,TRBJ2-3,TRBV11-3,few,CASCPTTITDTQYF,TGTGCCAGCTGCCCGACTACAATCACAGATACGCAGTATTTT